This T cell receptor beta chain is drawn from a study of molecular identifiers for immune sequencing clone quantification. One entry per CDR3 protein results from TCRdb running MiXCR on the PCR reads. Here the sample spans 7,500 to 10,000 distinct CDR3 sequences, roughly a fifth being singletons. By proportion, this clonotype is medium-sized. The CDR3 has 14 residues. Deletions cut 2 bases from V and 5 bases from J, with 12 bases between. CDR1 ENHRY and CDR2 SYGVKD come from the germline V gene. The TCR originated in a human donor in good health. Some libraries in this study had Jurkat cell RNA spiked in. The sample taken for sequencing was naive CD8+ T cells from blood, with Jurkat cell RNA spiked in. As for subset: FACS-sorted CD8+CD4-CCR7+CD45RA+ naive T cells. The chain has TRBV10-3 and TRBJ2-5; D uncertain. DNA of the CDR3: TGTGCCATCAGTGAGCCAGATCAAGATGAGACCCAGTACTTC. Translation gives CAISEPDQDETQYF.